A single sample is the source of the 28 T cell receptor beta chains below, sequenced in a study of blood T cell repertoires in COVID-19. Sequencing was performed with immunoSEQ multiplex PCR; in TCRdb, only in-frame clones are kept and a portion is missing. The table has 200,000 to 250,000 clones, approximately 80% seen once. The source material was PBMCs or T cells enriched from blood (not recorded which). These receptor sequences come from a woman aged 40-49 years with acute COVID-19.

This chain joins TRBV7-2 and TRBJ2-7, with 11 bases aligning to TRBD2. This CDR3 comprises 15 residues. The germline CDR1 and CDR2 sequences are SGHTA and FQGNSA. Trimming removed 3 bases from V and 5 bases from J; junction bases left unmatched: 6. CDR3 sequence reads: CASSLIAGGLHEQYF. CDR3 DNA sequence: TGTGCCAGCAGCTTGATAGCGGGAGGGCTCCACGAGCAGTACTTC.

The CDR3 DNA follows: TGTGCCAGCAGCCTCTACGGTTTCGAAAAACTGTTTTTT. It is translated as CASSLYGFEKLFF. The J gene is TRBJ1-4, the V gene TRBV14; D gene unclear. V lost 4 bases to trimming and J lost 8 bases, with 11 bases between them. CDR3 length equals 13 residues. CDR1 is SGHDN and CDR2 is FVKESK in the germline V gene.

The rearrangement joins TRBV7-8 to TRBJ1-5; 7 bases match TRBD1. With V trimmed by 5 bases and J by 4 bases, 11 bases remained unmatched. Germline-derived CDR1 and CDR2 are SGHVS and FQNEAQ. CDR3 size: 16 residues. This chain's CDR3 is CASSPVYRGGNQPQHF. CDR3 nucleotides: TGTGCCAGCAGCCCCGTCTACAGGGGCGGTAATCAGCCCCAGCATTTT.

The chain recombines TRBV7-3 with TRBJ1-1; 8 bases line up with TRBD1. This CDR3 is 14 amino acids long. The V segment lost 5 bases and the J segment 5 bases; nucleotides outside the gene matches: 7. Germline loops: CDR1 SGHTA, CDR2 FQGTGA. CDR3 sequence (DNA): TGTGCCAGCAGCGCCAGGACAGGGCGAACTGAAGCTTTCTTT. Translated, it gives CASSARTGRTEAFF.

The gene calls are TRBV5-1 and TRBJ2-7, with TRBD2 matching over 10 bases. CDR1 and CDR2 from the germline V gene are SGHRS and YFSETQ. J was trimmed by 5 bases and V by 1 base; bases with no gene match: 3. This CDR3 spans 14 amino acids. The CDR3 sequence: CASSLTSGNHEQYF. The CDR3 DNA is TGCGCCAGCAGCTTGACTAGCGGGAACCACGAGCAGTACTTC.

This clone was seen only once. The V gene is TRBV9, the J gene TRBJ1-1, with TRBD1 identical over 9 bases. After removal of 2 bases from V and 4 bases from J, the junction contained 6 bases not matched to a gene. The CDR3 runs to 15 residues. Germline V lookup: CDR1 SGDLS, CDR2 YYNGEE. For the CDR3, the DNA is TGTGCCAGCAGCGTCGTAGGGACAGGGTCCACTGAAGCTTTCTTT. Its protein product is CASSVVGTGSTEAFF.

This clone appeared once. The chain combines TRBV20-1 with TRBJ1-2; D remains ambiguous. Per germline, CDR1 DFQATT and CDR2 SNEGSKA (reference sequence). The V and J ends lost 1 base and 4 bases respectively, with 4 bases between them. There are 11 residues in the CDR3. Written as DNA, the CDR3 is TGCAGTGCTAGAGCACTCTATGGCTACACCTTC. Translation: CSARALYGYTF.

CDR3 DNA: TGTGCCAGCAGTACCCCCAGGGGAAACATTGCAACTAATGAAAAACTGTTTTTT. Translating gives CASSTPRGNIATNEKLFF. The chain couples TRBV6-2 or TRBV6-3 to TRBJ1-4; TRBD1 is a possible D gene (6 bases). V was pared by 5 bases and J by 0 bases, with 19 bases between. The germline CDR1 and CDR2 sequences are MNHEY and SVGEGT. CDR3 length: 18 residues.

The chain uses TRBV19 and TRBJ1-5; D not certain. Germline values: CDR1 LNHDA, CDR2 SQIVND (reference sequence). The CDR3 has 13 amino acids. The germline V and J ends were trimmed by 1 base and 4 bases, with 5 bases remaining between them. The chain's CDR3 is CASSIGTNQPQHF. The CDR3, as DNA: TGTGCCAGTAGTATAGGCACAAATCAGCCCCAGCATTTT. Based on the CDR3 plus reference TRBV19 and TRBJ1-5, the full variable domain is DGGITQSPKYLFRKEGQNVTLSCEQNLNHDAMYWYRQDPGQGLRLIYYSQIVNDFQKGDIAEGYSVSREKKESFPLTVTSAQKNPTAFYLCASSIGTNQPQHFGDGTRLSIL.

This rearrangement joins TRBV7-2 to TRBJ1-2; 9 bases agree with TRBD1. The CDR3 runs 15 residues. Germline V gene data show CDR1 as SGHTA and CDR2 as FQGNSA. The V segment lost 1 base and the J segment 4 bases; nucleotides outside the gene matches: 4. The CDR3, as DNA: TGTGCCAGCAGCTTAGTCGGGACAGGGATCTATGGCTACACCTTC. Translated, it gives CASSLVGTGIYGYTF.

This chain connects TRBV7-2 to TRBJ1-3; D may be TRBD1 (6 bases). This CDR3 has 14 amino acids. V dropped 3 bases and J dropped 2 bases, with 8 bases sitting between them. The V gene's germline CDR1 is SGHTA and CDR2 FQGNSA. The CDR3 reads CASSFRGTGNTIYF. The CDR3 coding sequence is TGTGCCAGCAGCTTCAGGGGAACTGGAAACACCATATATTTT.

The chain employs TRBV27 and TRBJ1-4, with TRBD1 identical over 7 bases. V was clipped by 5 bases and J by 0 bases; unmatched bases: 15. CDR3 length: 19 residues. The germline V gene has CDR1 MNHEY and CDR2 SMNVEV (reference sequence). The CDR3 nucleotides are TGTGCCAGCAGTGGACGGGACAGATACTCCTCGGCAACTAATGAAAAACTGTTTTTT. This gives the protein CASSGRDRYSSATNEKLFF.

This chain links TRBV5-1 with TRBJ2-5; a weak D match, TRBD2 (5 bases). V was cut by 1 base and J by 5 bases, with 12 bases left in between. The CDR3 contains 14 residues. CDR1 SGHRS and CDR2 YFSETQ come from the germline V gene. The CDR3 spells CASSLPSSSETQYF. In DNA, the CDR3 is TGCGCCAGCAGCTTGCCTTCTAGCTCCGAGACCCAGTACTTC.

The chain has TRBV4-1 and TRBJ2-1, with D possibly being TRBD2 (6 bases). Germline lookup yields CDR1 MGHRA and CDR2 YSYEKL. The length of the CDR3 is 15 residues. Trimming took 4 bases from V and 0 from J, leaving 10 bases between them. CDR3 nucleotides: TGCGCCAGCAGCCTTAGCGGAAGCTCCTACAATGAGCAGTTCTTC. This sequence encodes CASSLSGSSYNEQFF.

The chain combines TRBV29-1 with TRBJ1-1; D unclear. Germline-derived CDR1 and CDR2 are SQVTM and ANQGSEA. This CDR3 is 12 amino acids long. CDR3 region: CSVRNWETEAFF. CDR3 in DNA: TGCAGTGTCCGTAACTGGGAGACTGAAGCTTTCTTT.

This clone occurred once. The chain uses TRBV19 and TRBJ1-2; D might be TRBD1 (6 bases). CDR1 is LNHDA, CDR2 SQIVND, per germline (reference sequence). Trimming pared 2 bases from V and 2 bases from J, leaving 9 bases between. The CDR3 is 14 residues long. CDR3 in DNA: TGTGCCAGTAGTATATCGGACAGAAACTATGGCTACACCTTC. Translating it yields CASSISDRNYGYTF. The full variable domain, rest sourced from reference TRBV19 and TRBJ1-2, is DGGITQSPKYLFRKEGQNVTLSCEQNLNHDAMYWYRQDPGQGLRLIYYSQIVNDFQKGDIAEGYSVSREKKESFPLTVTSAQKNPTAFYLCASSISDRNYGYTFGSGTRLTVV.

This clone was seen only once. The genes are TRBV6-5 and TRBJ2-7; D is possibly TRBD1 (6 bases). Germline V CDR1 and CDR2: MNHEY, SVGAGI. Trimming removed 5 bases at V and 4 bases at J, with 15 bases between. This CDR3 is 14 amino acids long. The CDR3: CASSTPGQRYEQYF. CDR3 bases: TGTGCCAGCAGTACACCGGGACAAAGATACGAGCAGTACTTC.

The V call is TRBV27, the J call TRBJ2-7; D is perhaps TRBD2 (6 bases). CDR3 length: 17 residues. Germline CDR1 reads MNHEY; CDR2 reads SMNVEV (reference sequence). V lost 0 bases, J lost 1 base, and 16 bases lay in between. The CDR3 region is CASSLSAREWGSYEQYF. The CDR3 DNA sequence: TGTGCCAGCAGTTTATCTGCCCGGGAGTGGGGATCCTACGAGCAGTACTTC.

The CDR3 region has the DNA TGTGCCAGCAGCATGCAGGGGGCCGGGGAGCTGTTTTTT. It translates to CASSMQGAGELFF. The rearrangement uses TRBV11-2 and TRBJ2-2, with 7 bases identical to TRBD1. This CDR3 comprises 13 residues. With V trimmed by 5 bases and J by 6 bases, 3 bases remained unmatched. Germline lookup yields CDR1 SGHAT and CDR2 FQNNGV.

The V gene is TRBV2, the J gene TRBJ1-5, with 10 bases that match TRBD1. The J segment lost 6 bases and the V segment lost 8 bases, leaving 10 bases of the junction unmatched. The CDR3 is 15 amino acids. Germline V gives CDR1 SNHLY, CDR2 FYNNEI. CDR3 loop: CASGRDRGFGQPQHF. The CDR3 DNA sequence: TGTGCCAGCGGAAGGGACAGGGGCTTCGGTCAGCCCCAGCATTTT.

The chain employs TRBV29-1 and TRBJ1-1; 8 positions match TRBD1. Germline V gene data show CDR1 as SQVTM and CDR2 as ANQGSEA. After removal of 4 bases from V and 1 base from J, the junction contained 8 bases not matched to a gene. This CDR3 spans 15 amino acids. The CDR3: CSVGQGKVANTEAFF. The CDR3 nucleotides read TGCAGCGTTGGACAGGGGAAAGTAGCGAACACTGAAGCTTTCTTT.

V and J are TRBV9 and TRBJ1-3; tentatively, D is TRBD1 (6 bases). Trimming stripped 0 bases from V and 8 bases from J, with 15 bases between. The CDR3 contains 15 residues. Per germline, CDR1 SGDLS and CDR2 YYNGEE. The CDR3 DNA follows: TGTGCCAGCAGCGTAGCCTCAGGGGTTCAGGACACCATATATTTT. Translated, it gives CASSVASGVQDTIYF.

This chain joins TRBV6-2 or TRBV6-3 and TRBJ2-1, with TRBD2 as a possible D gene (5 bases). The germline V and J ends were trimmed by 2 bases and 10 bases, with 30 bases remaining between them. The CDR3 totals 19 residues. Germline CDR1 MNHEY, CDR2 SVGEGT. CDR3 sequence: CASSYHPRSAESGPGEQFF. CDR3 in DNA: TGTGCCAGCAGTTACCACCCTCGTTCAGCGGAGTCCGGCCCTGGGGAGCAGTTCTTC.

The rearrangement uses TRBV28 and TRBJ2-6; 12 bases are a match to TRBD1. V was pared by 5 bases and J by 4 bases, with 9 bases of the junction left unmatched. This CDR3 region has 18 residues. The germline gives CDR1 MDHEN, CDR2 SYDVKM. The chain's CDR3 is CASSQPGQGASGANVLTF. CDR3 coding DNA: TGTGCCAGCAGTCAGCCGGGACAGGGGGCGTCCGGGGCCAACGTCCTGACTTTC. The full variable domain, completed using reference TRBV28 and TRBJ2-6, is DVKVTQSSRYLVKRTGEKVFLECVQDMDHENMFWYRQDPGLGLRLIYFSYDVKMKEKGDIPEGYSVSREKKERFSLILESASTNQTSMYLCASSQPGQGASGANVLTFGAGSRLTVL.

CDR3 loop: CASSYSSTSGNTDTQYF. The CDR3, as DNA: TGTGCCAGCAGTTACTCGAGCACTAGCGGAAACACAGATACGCAGTATTTT. The J gene is TRBJ2-3, the V gene TRBV6-2 or TRBV6-3; TRBD2 aligns across 8 bases. Trimming at V came to 0 bases and at J to 2 bases, leaving 7 bases not matched to a gene. This CDR3 comprises 17 residues. CDR1 is MNHEY, CDR2 SVGEGT, per germline.

This chain links TRBV27 with TRBJ1-4; D not resolved. Trimming stripped 3 bases from V and 0 bases from J, with 8 bases between. There are 15 residues in the CDR3. Per germline, CDR1 MNHEY and CDR2 SMNVEV (reference sequence). The CDR3 nucleotides are TGTGCCAGCAGTTTTTCAGTTGCAACTAATGAAAAACTGTTTTTT. It translates to CASSFSVATNEKLFF.

This clone was counted at least ten times. The chain joins TRBV7-9 to TRBJ2-1; 11 positions match TRBD2. This CDR3 spans 17 amino acids. The germline CDR1 and CDR2 sequences are SEHNR and FQNEAQ (reference sequence). The J segment lost 4 bases and the V segment lost 2 bases, leaving 7 bases of the junction unmatched. The CDR3 DNA reads as TGTGCCAGCAGCTTAAAGCCGGGACTAGCGGCTTACAATGAGCAGTTCTTC. It encodes CASSLKPGLAAYNEQFF.

This clone was seen a single time. Other nucleotide sequences from this sample produce the same CDR3. The CDR3 DNA sequence: TGTGCCAGCAGCGTAGGGAGAGATCAGCCCCAGCATTTT. Its protein is CASSVGRDQPQHF. The chain carries TRBV9 and TRBJ1-5; D unresolved. This CDR3 is 13 amino acids long. Per the germline V gene, CDR1 is SGDLS and CDR2 is YYNGEE. Trimming left V 0 bases short and J 5 bases short, with 6 bases between.